Listed below are T cell receptor beta chains from one sample, sequenced in a study of graft-versus-host responses after intestinal transplantation. Generated by immunoSEQ multiplex PCR, the TCRdb table keeps only in-frame clones and is missing some. The sample includes around 43,000 clones, roughly nine tenths seen only once; the top ten take around 4.3%. Material: PBMCs, obtained 524 days after transplant. Receptor source: a human patient who received an intestinal transplant, so some T cells may come from the graft donor. Each CDR3 is given with its conserved first and last residue. Each record gives: CDR3 protein, CDR3 DNA, J gene, CDR3 length, clone size, V gene, D gene. D genes are given only for firm matches. Where a row states a size, it is once, few, many or the class of an expanded clone; other rows omit it.

CASSYRPMNTEAFF TGTGCCAGCAGTTACCGTCCTATGAACACTGAAGCTTTCTTT TRBJ1-1 14 - TRBV6-5 -
CASSIVNTEAFF TGTGCCAGTAGTATAGTGAACACTGAAGCTTTCTTT TRBJ1-1 12 few TRBV19 -
CASSYLAVTDTQYF TGTGCCAGCAGTTACTTGGCAGTTACAGATACGCAGTATTTT TRBJ2-3 14 - TRBV6-6 -
CASSFDRANYGYTF TGTGCCAGTAGTTTTGACAGAGCTAACTATGGCTACACCTTC TRBJ1-2 14 - TRBV19 -
CASTPAGGIYEKLFF TGTGCCAGCACCCCGGCTGGAGGGATATATGAAAAACTGTTTTTT TRBJ1-4 15 - TRBV7-9 -
CASSSRAGGPGDTQYF TGTGCCAGCAGTTCTCGAGCGGGAGGGCCTGGGGATACGCAGTATTTT TRBJ2-3 16 - TRBV27 TRBD2
CASSLYYNEQFF TGTGCCAGCAGCCTATATTACAATGAGCAGTTCTTC TRBJ2-1 12 - TRBV5-4 -
CASSPLPGQGIYEQYF TGTGCCAGCTCACCATTACCAGGACAGGGGATCTACGAGCAGTACTTC TRBJ2-7 16 - TRBV18 TRBD1
CASSFGDGYEQYF TGTGCCAGCAGTTTCGGGGACGGCTACGAGCAGTACTTC TRBJ2-7 13 - TRBV7-2 -
CAISSSSMKSGHATDTQYF TGTGCCATCTCCAGTTCTAGTATGAAGTCGGGCCACGCCACAGATACGCAGTATTTT TRBJ2-3 19 - TRBV10-3 -
CASSVQGDLNEQYF TGTGCCAGCAGCGTGCAGGGGGATCTCAACGAGCAGTACTTC TRBJ2-7 14 - TRBV9 TRBD1
CASSSGYSTDTQYF TGTGCCAGCAGCTCTGGATACAGCACAGATACGCAGTATTTT TRBJ2-3 14 - TRBV11-3 -
CASSGPKRGHIVLGQYF TGTGCCAGCAGTGGCCCTAAGCGTGGACATATCGTATTGGGGCAGTACTTC TRBJ2-7 17 - TRBV6-1 -
CASSEPDGSYEQYF TGTGCCAGCAGTGAGCCGGATGGCTCCTACGAGCAGTACTTC TRBJ2-7 14 - TRBV6-1 -
CASSERGQPYEQYF TGTGCCAGTAGTGAGAGGGGTCAACCCTACGAGCAGTACTTC TRBJ2-7 14 - TRBV19 -